A selection of T cell receptor beta chains follows, all from one sample in a study of T cell repertoires in ileal Crohn's disease. The table came from immunoSEQ multiplex PCR; TCRdb's copy has only in-frame clones and leaves some out. The sample lists roughly 3,900 clones; roughly 80% were seen once. Sample: ileal tissue. These receptors came from an adult with Crohn's disease. The CDR3 runs from the conserved cysteine through the conserved F or W. The D gene is left open where the match is weak. Size values are once, few and many counts, or a class for expanded clones, and some rows have none.

v_gene: TRBV7-9; j_gene: TRBJ1-2; abundance: NA; d_gene: NA; CDR3aa: CASSLSGTVNYGYTF; CDR3nt: TGTGCCAGCAGCTTAAGCGGAACCGTTAACTATGGCTACACCTTC
v_gene: TRBV6-1; j_gene: TRBJ2-7; abundance: NA; d_gene: NA; CDR3aa: CASSQTGGYEQYF; CDR3nt: TGTGCCAGCAGTCAAACCGGGGGCTACGAGCAGTACTTC
v_gene: TRBV6-5; j_gene: TRBJ2-1; abundance: NA; d_gene: NA; CDR3aa: CASSEGRNEQFF; CDR3nt: TGTGCCAGCAGCGAGGGTCGTAATGAGCAGTTCTTC
v_gene: TRBV27; j_gene: TRBJ2-1; abundance: once; d_gene: NA; CDR3aa: CASSPLTVGVHEQFF; CDR3nt: TGTGCCAGCAGTCCCCTCACGGTAGGGGTGCATGAGCAGTTCTTC
v_gene: TRBV18; j_gene: TRBJ2-7; abundance: NA; d_gene: TRBD1; CDR3aa: CASSRQGTLSTYEQYF; CDR3nt: TGTGCCAGCTCACGACAGGGGACGCTTTCAACCTACGAGCAGTACTTC
v_gene: TRBV19; j_gene: TRBJ2-7; abundance: NA; d_gene: NA; CDR3aa: CASSNRDGSSYEQYF; CDR3nt: TGTGCCAGTAGTAACCGGGACGGGAGCTCCTACGAGCAGTACTTC
v_gene: TRBV4-1; j_gene: TRBJ2-2; abundance: NA; d_gene: TRBD1; CDR3aa: CASSPGQDTGELFF; CDR3nt: TGTGCCAGCAGCCCGGGACAGGACACCGGGGAGCTGTTTTTT
v_gene: TRBV11-2; j_gene: TRBJ1-1; abundance: NA; d_gene: TRBD1; CDR3aa: CASSLPQGTEAFF; CDR3nt: TGTGCCAGCAGCCTTCCACAGGGGACTGAAGCTTTCTTT
v_gene: TRBV30; j_gene: TRBJ1-1; abundance: NA; d_gene: TRBD1; CDR3aa: CAWNQDRSVGEAFF; CDR3nt: TGTGCCTGGAACCAGGACAGGTCGGTGGGTGAAGCTTTCTTT
v_gene: TRBV9; j_gene: TRBJ1-3; abundance: NA; d_gene: NA; CDR3aa: CASSPGTLGSGNTIYF; CDR3nt: TGTGCCAGCAGCCCAGGGACATTGGGGTCTGGAAACACCATATATTTT
v_gene: TRBV4-2; j_gene: TRBJ2-5; abundance: few; d_gene: NA; CDR3aa: CASSLRAQETQYF; CDR3nt: TGTGCCAGCAGCCTGAGAGCCCAAGAGACCCAGTACTTC
v_gene: TRBV27; j_gene: TRBJ1-1; abundance: NA; d_gene: TRBD1; CDR3aa: CASSSGGQLNTEALF; CDR3nt: TGTGCCAGCAGTTCAGGGGGACAGTTGAACACTGAAGCTCTCTTT
v_gene: TRBV5-8; j_gene: TRBJ2-3; abundance: NA; d_gene: NA; CDR3aa: CASSLIFGAPSTDTQYF; CDR3nt: TGTGCCAGCAGCTTAATATTCGGAGCGCCTAGCACAGATACGCAGTATTTT
v_gene: TRBV6-1; j_gene: TRBJ2-1; abundance: NA; d_gene: TRBD2; CDR3aa: CASSEEAGGPDEQFF; CDR3nt: TGTGCCAGCAGTGAAGAAGCGGGGGGGCCCGATGAGCAGTTCTTC
v_gene: TRBV27; j_gene: TRBJ2-7; abundance: NA; d_gene: TRBD1; CDR3aa: CASGKRQGGYEQYF; CDR3nt: TGTGCCAGCGGAAAGCGACAGGGTGGCTACGAGCAGTACTTC
v_gene: TRBV11-2; j_gene: TRBJ1-1; abundance: NA; d_gene: NA; CDR3aa: CASSFYRDF; CDR3nt: TGTGCCAGCAGCTTTTACAGGGATTTT
v_gene: TRBV10-2; j_gene: TRBJ1-2; abundance: NA; d_gene: TRBD1; CDR3aa: CASSGIQGGVNYGYTF; CDR3nt: TGCGCCAGCAGCGGGATACAGGGGGGGGTAAACTATGGCTACACCTTC
v_gene: TRBV6-4; j_gene: TRBJ2-1; abundance: NA; d_gene: NA; CDR3aa: CASRPDPSSYNEQFF; CDR3nt: TGTGCCAGCAGACCCGACCCTAGCTCCTACAATGAGCAGTTCTTC
v_gene: TRBV4-2; j_gene: TRBJ1-5; abundance: few; d_gene: TRBD1; CDR3aa: CASSQDQGDQPQHF; CDR3nt: TGTGCCAGCAGCCAAGATCAGGGGGATCAGCCCCAGCATTTT
v_gene: TRBV29-1; j_gene: TRBJ2-7; abundance: NA; d_gene: TRBD2; CDR3aa: CSFLEGLAGYRGPYEQYF; CDR3nt: TGCAGCTTCTTGGAAGGACTAGCGGGATATCGCGGGCCCTACGAGCAGTACTTC
v_gene: TRBV30; j_gene: TRBJ2-3; abundance: NA; d_gene: NA; CDR3aa: CACPYLNIKDTQYF; CDR3nt: TGTGCCTGCCCATACCTCAACATCAAAGATACGCAGTATTTT
v_gene: TRBV5-1; j_gene: TRBJ2-3; abundance: NA; d_gene: NA; CDR3aa: CASTPDTSTDTQYF; CDR3nt: TGCGCCAGCACCCCGGACACTAGCACAGATACGCAGTATTTT
v_gene: TRBV5-1; j_gene: TRBJ1-2; abundance: NA; d_gene: TRBD1; CDR3aa: CASSPGQNYGYTF; CDR3nt: TGCGCCAGCAGCCCGGGACAGAACTATGGCTACACCTTC
v_gene: TRBV28; j_gene: TRBJ1-6; abundance: once; d_gene: TRBD1; CDR3aa: CASTPRTGKGNSPLHF; CDR3nt: TGTGCCAGCACTCCACGGACAGGGAAGGGTAATTCACCCCTCCACTTT
v_gene: TRBV7-6; j_gene: TRBJ2-2; abundance: NA; d_gene: TRBD1; CDR3aa: CASSDRGENTGELFF; CDR3nt: TGTGCCAGCAGCGACAGGGGGGAGAACACCGGGGAGCTGTTTTTT
v_gene: TRBV27; j_gene: TRBJ2-7; abundance: NA; d_gene: TRBD1; CDR3aa: CASGDRIPPYEQYF; CDR3nt: TGTGCCAGCGGGGACAGGATTCCCCCGTACGAGCAGTACTTC
v_gene: TRBV10-3; j_gene: TRBJ2-7; abundance: NA; d_gene: NA; CDR3aa: CAITSGGGEQYF; CDR3nt: TGTGCCATCACCTCTGGGGGAGGAGAGCAGTACTTC
v_gene: TRBV19; j_gene: TRBJ2-1; abundance: once; d_gene: NA; CDR3aa: CASSIGSAEQFF; CDR3nt: TGTGCCAGTAGTATTGGTAGCGCTGAGCAGTTCTTC
v_gene: TRBV4-1; j_gene: TRBJ1-5; abundance: NA; d_gene: TRBD1; CDR3aa: CASSRTGNQPQHF; CDR3nt: TGCGCCAGCAGCCGGACAGGGAATCAGCCCCAGCATTTT
v_gene: TRBV20-1; j_gene: TRBJ2-3; abundance: NA; d_gene: NA; CDR3aa: CRPGQSQYF; CDR3nt: TGCAGACCGGGACAATCGCAGTATTTT
v_gene: TRBV27; j_gene: TRBJ1-1; abundance: NA; d_gene: NA; CDR3aa: CASSLRGMNTEAFF; CDR3nt: TGTGCCAGCAGTTTACGGGGGATGAACACTGAAGCTTTCTTT
v_gene: TRBV2; j_gene: TRBJ1-1; abundance: once; d_gene: NA; CDR3aa: CASSERALGNTEAFF; CDR3nt: TGTGCCAGCAGTGAGAGGGCTCTCGGAAATACTGAAGCTTTCTTT
v_gene: TRBV5-8; j_gene: TRBJ1-1; abundance: NA; d_gene: TRBD1; CDR3aa: CASSRRQGSGTEAFF; CDR3nt: TGTGCCAGCAGCAGACGACAGGGGTCGGGCACTGAAGCTTTCTTT
v_gene: TRBV15; j_gene: TRBJ1-1; abundance: NA; d_gene: TRBD1; CDR3aa: CATRNRGLGNTEAFF; CDR3nt: TGTGCCACCAGGAACAGGGGGCTCGGGAACACTGAAGCTTTCTTT
v_gene: TRBV15; j_gene: TRBJ1-1; abundance: NA; d_gene: NA; CDR3aa: CATSGRQGNTEAFF; CDR3nt: TGTGCCACCAGTGGACGCCAGGGGAACACTGAAGCTTTCTTT
v_gene: TRBV7-9; j_gene: TRBJ1-4; abundance: NA; d_gene: TRBD1; CDR3aa: CASSLLQGGEKLFF; CDR3nt: TGTGCCAGCAGCTTATTACAGGGGGGTGAAAAACTGTTTTTT
v_gene: TRBV2; j_gene: TRBJ1-1; abundance: NA; d_gene: NA; CDR3aa: CAKYRVVAFF; CDR3nt: TGTGCCAAATACAGGGTGGTCGCTTTCTTT
v_gene: TRBV9; j_gene: TRBJ2-3; abundance: NA; d_gene: TRBD2; CDR3aa: CASSYTSARTDTQYF; CDR3nt: TGTGCCAGCAGCTACACTAGCGCCCGCACAGATACGCAGTATTTT
v_gene: TRBV30; j_gene: TRBJ1-6; abundance: NA; d_gene: TRBD1; CDR3aa: CAWDRGNSPLHF; CDR3nt: TGTGCCTGGGACAGGGGGAATTCACCCCTCCACTTT
v_gene: TRBV6-1; j_gene: TRBJ2-1; abundance: NA; d_gene: NA; CDR3aa: CASSQGLPSSYNEQFF; CDR3nt: TGTGCCAGCAGTCAAGGACTACCGAGCTCCTACAATGAGCAGTTCTTC
v_gene: TRBV11-2; j_gene: TRBJ1-2; abundance: few; d_gene: TRBD1; CDR3aa: CASSQNLVRDSRSYYGYTF; CDR3nt: TGTGCCAGCAGCCAAAATTTAGTTCGGGACAGCCGCTCATATTATGGCTACACCTTC
v_gene: TRBV11-2; j_gene: TRBJ2-7; abundance: NA; d_gene: TRBD2; CDR3aa: CASSSIAGVYEQYF; CDR3nt: TGTGCCAGCAGCTCAATAGCGGGAGTGTACGAGCAGTACTTC
v_gene: TRBV23-1; j_gene: TRBJ2-7; abundance: NA; d_gene: TRBD1; CDR3aa: CARLLRDSLSYEQYF; CDR3nt: TGCGCCAGACTATTACGGGACAGCCTATCCTACGAGCAGTACTTC
v_gene: TRBV7-2; j_gene: TRBJ1-2; abundance: few; d_gene: TRBD1; CDR3aa: CASSFGSRTGNYGYTF; CDR3nt: TGTGCCAGCAGCTTCGGATCACGGACAGGGAACTATGGCTACACCTTC
v_gene: TRBV18; j_gene: TRBJ1-4; abundance: NA; d_gene: NA; CDR3aa: CASSPTGFVEKLFF; CDR3nt: TGTGCCAGCTCACCTACAGGGTTTGTTGAAAAACTGTTTTTT
v_gene: TRBV7-3; j_gene: TRBJ2-4; abundance: NA; d_gene: NA; CDR3aa: CASSDFLRVSKNIQYF; CDR3nt: TGTGCCAGCAGCGATTTTCTCAGGGTAAGCAAAAACATTCAGTACTTC
v_gene: TRBV15; j_gene: TRBJ2-3; abundance: NA; d_gene: NA; CDR3aa: CATSRSYTDTQYF; CDR3nt: TGTGCCACCTCGCGGAGTTACACAGATACGCAGTATTTT
v_gene: TRBV19; j_gene: TRBJ1-6; abundance: NA; d_gene: NA; CDR3aa: CASSISSTGMVSPLHF; CDR3nt: TGTGCCAGTAGTATATCTTCAACAGGGATGGTTTCACCCCTCCACTTT
v_gene: TRBV30; j_gene: TRBJ2-6; abundance: once; d_gene: NA; CDR3aa: CASRVAGANVLTF; CDR3nt: TGTGCCAGCAGGGTAGCTGGGGCCAACGTCCTGACTTTC
v_gene: TRBV18; j_gene: TRBJ1-2; abundance: NA; d_gene: NA; CDR3aa: CASSPGRESYGYTF; CDR3nt: TGTGCCAGCTCACCGGGGAGGGAATCATATGGCTACACCTTC